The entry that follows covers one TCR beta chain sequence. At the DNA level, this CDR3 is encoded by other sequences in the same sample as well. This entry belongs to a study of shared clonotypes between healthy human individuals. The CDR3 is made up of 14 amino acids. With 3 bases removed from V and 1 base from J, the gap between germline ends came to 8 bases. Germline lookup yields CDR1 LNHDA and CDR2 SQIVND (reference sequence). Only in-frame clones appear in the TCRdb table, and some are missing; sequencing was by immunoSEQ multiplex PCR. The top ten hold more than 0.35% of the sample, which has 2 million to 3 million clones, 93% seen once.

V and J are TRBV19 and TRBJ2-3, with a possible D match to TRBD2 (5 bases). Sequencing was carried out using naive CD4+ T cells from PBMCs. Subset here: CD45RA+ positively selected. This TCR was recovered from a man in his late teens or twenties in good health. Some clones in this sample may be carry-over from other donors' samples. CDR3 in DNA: TGTGCCAGTAGTATCCGGCGGGGCACAGATACGCAGTATTTT. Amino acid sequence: CASSIRRGTDTQYF. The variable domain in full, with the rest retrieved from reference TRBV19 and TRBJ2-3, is DGGITQSPKYLFRKEGQNVTLSCEQNLNHDAMYWYRQDPGQGLRLIYYSQIVNDFQKGDIAEGYSVSREKKESFPLTVTSAQKNPTAFYLCASSIRRGTDTQYFGPGTRLTVL.